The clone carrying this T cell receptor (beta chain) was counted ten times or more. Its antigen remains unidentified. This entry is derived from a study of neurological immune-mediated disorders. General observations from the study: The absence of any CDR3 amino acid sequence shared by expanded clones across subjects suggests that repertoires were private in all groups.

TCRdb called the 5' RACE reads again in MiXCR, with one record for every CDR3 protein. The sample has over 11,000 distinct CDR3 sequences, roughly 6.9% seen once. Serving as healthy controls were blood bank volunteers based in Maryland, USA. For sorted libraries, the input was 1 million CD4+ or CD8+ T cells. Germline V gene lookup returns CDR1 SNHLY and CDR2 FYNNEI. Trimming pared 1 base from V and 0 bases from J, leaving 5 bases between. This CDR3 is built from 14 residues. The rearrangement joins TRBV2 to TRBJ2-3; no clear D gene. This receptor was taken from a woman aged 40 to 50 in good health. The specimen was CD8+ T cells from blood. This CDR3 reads CASSEGYSTDTQYF. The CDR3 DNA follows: TGTGCCAGCAGTGAAGGGTATAGCACAGATACGCAGTATTTT. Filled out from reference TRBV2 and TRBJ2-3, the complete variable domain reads EPEVTQTPSHQVTQMGQEVILRCVPISNHLYFYWYRQILGQKVEFLVSFYNNEISEKSEIFDDQFSVERPDGSNFTLKIRSTKLEDSAMYFCASSEGYSTDTQYFGPGTRLTVL.